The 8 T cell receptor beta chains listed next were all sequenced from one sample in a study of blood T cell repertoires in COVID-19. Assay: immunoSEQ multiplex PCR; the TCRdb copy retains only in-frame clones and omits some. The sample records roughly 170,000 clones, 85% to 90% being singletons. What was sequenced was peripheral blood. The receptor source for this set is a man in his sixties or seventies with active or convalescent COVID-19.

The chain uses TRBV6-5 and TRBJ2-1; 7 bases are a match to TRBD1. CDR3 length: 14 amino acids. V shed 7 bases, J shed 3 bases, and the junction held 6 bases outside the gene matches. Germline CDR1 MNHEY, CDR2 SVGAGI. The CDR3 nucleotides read TGTGCCAGCACTCCGGGACAGCTCTACAATGAGCAGTTCTTC. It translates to CASTPGQLYNEQFF.

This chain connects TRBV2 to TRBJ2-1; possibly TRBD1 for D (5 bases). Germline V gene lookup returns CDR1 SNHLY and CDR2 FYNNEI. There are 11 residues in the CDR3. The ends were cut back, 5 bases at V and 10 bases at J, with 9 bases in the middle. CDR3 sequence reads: CASSPGPEQFF. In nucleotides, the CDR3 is TGTGCCAGCAGTCCAGGGCCCGAGCAGTTCTTC.

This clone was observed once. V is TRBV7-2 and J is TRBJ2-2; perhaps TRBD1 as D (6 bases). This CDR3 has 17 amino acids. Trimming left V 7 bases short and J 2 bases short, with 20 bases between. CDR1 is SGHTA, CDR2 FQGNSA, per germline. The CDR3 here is CASTLPPQGVNTGELFF. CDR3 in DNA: TGTGCCAGCACTTTGCCCCCACAGGGAGTTAACACCGGGGAGCTGTTTTTT. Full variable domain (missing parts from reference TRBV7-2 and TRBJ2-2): GAGVSQSPSNKVTEKGKDVELRCDPISGHTALYWYRQSLGQGLEFLIYFQGNSAPDKSGLPSDRFSAERTGGSVSTLTIQRTQQEDSAVYLCASTLPPQGVNTGELFFGEGSRLTVL.

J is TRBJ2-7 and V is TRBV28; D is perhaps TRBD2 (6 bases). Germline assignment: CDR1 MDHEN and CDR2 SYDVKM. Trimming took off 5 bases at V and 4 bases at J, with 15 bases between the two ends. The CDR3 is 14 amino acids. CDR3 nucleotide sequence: TGTGCCAGCAGTACCGGGACTGGATTTTACGAGCAGTACTTC. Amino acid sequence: CASSTGTGFYEQYF.

The CDR3 here is CASSENRASNQPQHF. The CDR3 nucleotides read TGTGCCAGCAGTGAAAACAGGGCTAGCAATCAGCCCCAGCATTTT. The chain recombines TRBV6-1 with TRBJ1-5, with D tentatively TRBD1 (6 bases). Trimming removed 2 bases from V and 0 bases from J, with 8 bases in between. Germline V CDR1 and CDR2: MNHNS, SASEGT. This CDR3 has 15 amino acids.

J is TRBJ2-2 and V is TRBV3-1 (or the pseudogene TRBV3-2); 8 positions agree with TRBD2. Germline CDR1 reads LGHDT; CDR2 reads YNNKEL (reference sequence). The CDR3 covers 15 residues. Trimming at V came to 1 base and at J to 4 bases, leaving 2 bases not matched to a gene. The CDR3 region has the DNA TGTGCCAGCAGCCAAGGGCTAGCGGGCACCGGGGAGCTGTTTTTT. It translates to CASSQGLAGTGELFF.

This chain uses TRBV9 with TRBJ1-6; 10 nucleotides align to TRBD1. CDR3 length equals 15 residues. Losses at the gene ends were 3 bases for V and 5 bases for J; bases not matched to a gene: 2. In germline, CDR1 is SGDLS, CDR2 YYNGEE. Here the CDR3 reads CASSETGGHNSPLHF. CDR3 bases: TGTGCCAGCAGCGAGACAGGGGGCCATAATTCACCCCTCCACTTT.

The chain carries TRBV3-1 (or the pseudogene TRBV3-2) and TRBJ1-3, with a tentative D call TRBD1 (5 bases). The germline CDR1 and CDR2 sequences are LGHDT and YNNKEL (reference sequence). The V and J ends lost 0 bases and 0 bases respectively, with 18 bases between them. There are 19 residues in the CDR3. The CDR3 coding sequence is TGTGCCAGCAGCCAAGAGCCCCCCGTGACAGCATACTCTGGAAACACCATATATTTT. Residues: CASSQEPPVTAYSGNTIYF.